The TCR beta chain described here comes from a study of CD8 T cells in Susac syndrome. Background on the study: Susac syndrome patients were untreated, on corticosteroids with some adding intravenous immunoglobulin, or on intravenous immunoglobulin only.

When the RNA was reverse transcribed, random hexamers were used with an input of roughly 0.45 to 1 ug. Across 54 Vbeta and 13 Jbeta, immunoSEQ multiplex PCR amplified TCR beta CDR3. TCRdb reprocessed the immunoSEQ multiplex PCR reads with MiXCR, giving one entry per CDR3 protein. The repertoire has about 120,000 distinct CDR3 sequences, about 94% of them found once; the top ten carry 0.28%. The CDR3 runs to 16 residues. Trimming pared 0 bases from V and 4 bases from J, leaving 15 bases between. The germline V gene has CDR1 SGHDN and CDR2 FVKESK. Study results and limitations: Total CD8+ and CD8+ TEMRA repertoires contained 15 to 20 and five Susac-specific public clones, respectively.

Worth noting for this clonotype: What it binds is not known.

TEMRA cells were FACS-enriched and CD8+ and CD4+ T cells negatively isolated. The J gene is TRBJ1-2, the V gene TRBV14; unclear D gene. The sequence came from a human donor with Susac syndrome. The source material was CD8+ T cells from PBMCs. The CDR3 DNA is TGTGCCAGCAGCCAAGATTTGGGTGACACCATCTATGGCTACACCTTC. Protein sequence: CASSQDLGDTIYGYTF.